Below, 8 T cell receptor beta chains from the same sample are listed, as sequenced in a study of cytomegalovirus exposure and HLA in healthy donors. PCR amplification relied on 60 Vbeta primers (plus 13 Jbeta primers). Using immunoSEQ multiplex PCR, the repertoire was profiled, and TCRdb retains in-frame clones only, with some absent. The sample carries 210,000 or so clones, approximately 85% recorded once. Material: PBMCs. These receptors all come from a girl between 2 and 10 years old in good health and CMV-seronegative.

This chain links TRBV2 with TRBJ1-2; TRBD1 agrees at 8 bases. This CDR3 is 14 amino acids long. Losses at the gene ends were 4 bases for V and 4 bases for J; bases not matched to a gene: 5. Germline V lookup: CDR1 SNHLY, CDR2 FYNNEI. The CDR3 bases are TGTGCCAGCAGTGTGGCAGGGGGCAGCTATGGCTACACCTTC. This sequence encodes CASSVAGGSYGYTF.

Worth noting for this clone: Other DNA sequences of this sample code for an identical CDR3. This chain joins TRBV5-4 and TRBJ1-2; D is ambiguous. The CDR3 is 13 residues long. Trimming cost V 0 bases and J 2 bases, with 5 bases left between them. Germline CDR1 SGHNT, CDR2 YYREEE (reference sequence). The CDR3 DNA reads as TGTGCCAGCAGCTTGGGCCGGAACTATGGCTACACCTTC. This encodes CASSLGRNYGYTF.

The rearrangement joins TRBV7-9 to TRBJ2-1; D is uncertain. The CDR3 is 12 residues long. Germline V lookup: CDR1 SEHNR, CDR2 FQNEAQ (reference sequence). V lost 1 base to trimming and J lost 8 bases, with 6 bases between them. Here the CDR3 reads CASSLVIHEQFF. CDR3 nucleotides: TGTGCCAGCAGCTTAGTCATTCATGAGCAGTTCTTC.

The chain has TRBV6-5 and TRBJ1-4; weak D call: TRBD1 (6 bases). Germline values: CDR1 MNHEY, CDR2 SVGAGI. The V gene lost 5 bases and the J gene lost 13 bases, with 17 bases spanning the gap. The CDR3 contains 13 residues. CDR3 nucleotide sequence: TGTGCCAGCAGTAAACAACCTAGGGGGGGACTGTTTTTT. Protein: CASSKQPRGGLFF.

This chain joins TRBV19 and TRBJ1-2; no clear D gene. The V gene lost 1 base and the J gene lost 7 bases, with 13 bases spanning the gap. Germline V lookup: CDR1 LNHDA, CDR2 SQIVND (reference sequence). The CDR3 spans 14 residues. The chain's CDR3 is CASSIVLRGGGYTF. CDR3 DNA: TGTGCCAGTAGTATAGTGTTGCGGGGTGGTGGCTACACCTTC.

The chain uses TRBV6-1 and TRBJ2-3; perhaps TRBD1 as D (6 bases). Germline V CDR1 and CDR2: MNHNS, SASEGT. Trimming left V 7 bases short and J 2 bases short, with 16 bases between. The CDR3 totals 15 residues. The CDR3 DNA is TGTGCCAGCAACGAGGGGGTAGGATACACAGATACGCAGTATTTT. Protein: CASNEGVGYTDTQYF.

The rearrangement joins TRBV28 to TRBJ1-6; 7 bases map to TRBD1. The CDR3 contains 14 residues. Germline V gene data show CDR1 as MDHEN and CDR2 as SYDVKM. Trimming cost V 6 bases and J 7 bases; bases outside gene matches: 6. The CDR3 DNA sequence: TGTGCCAGCAGCCTGGGACAGAACAATTCACCCCTCCACTTT. This gives the protein CASSLGQNNSPLHF. Drawing the rest from reference TRBV28 and TRBJ1-6, the complete variable domain is DVKVTQSSRYLVKRTGEKVFLECVQDMDHENMFWYRQDPGLGLRLIYFSYDVKMKEKGDIPEGYSVSREKKERFSLILESASTNQTSMYLCASSLGQNNSPLHFGNGTRLTVT.

DNA of the CDR3: TGTGCCAGTAGTGGGTCGGGAGGGCGCGGGGAAAAACTGTTTTTT. Translated, it gives CASSGSGGRGEKLFF. The chain recombines TRBV19 with TRBJ1-4; D call uncertain. V was clipped by 5 bases and J by 8 bases, with 18 bases between them. The CDR3 spans 15 residues. Germline assignment: CDR1 LNHDA and CDR2 SQIVND (reference sequence).